These 27 T cell receptor beta chains share one sample of origin, sequenced in a study of control samples from healthy donors and cancer patients. The data were produced by immunoSEQ multiplex PCR, yet TCRdb's version contains in-frame clones alone and is incomplete. The data contain over 100,000 clones, 85% to 90% of them singletons. The source material was blood. These receptors originate from a woman in her 50s in good health.

The V and J genes are TRBV12-3 or TRBV12-4 and TRBJ2-7; D gene ambiguous. V gave up 10 bases and J gave up 6 bases, with 16 bases separating them. The length of the CDR3 is 12 residues. The CDR3 protein is CAITHRTLEQYV. CDR3 DNA: TGTGCCATAACCCATAGAACGCTCGAGCAGTACGTC.

The chain joins TRBV7-9 to TRBJ2-1; D perhaps matches TRBD2 (6 bases). Looked up from germline, CDR1 is SEHNR and CDR2 is FQNEAQ (reference sequence). The CDR3 totals 15 residues. Trimming took 0 bases from V and 5 from J, leaving 11 bases between them. The DNA of the CDR3 is TGTGCCAGCAGCTTAGCGACTAGTCCCCACAATGAGCAGTTCTTC. Protein product: CASSLATSPHNEQFF.

This clone was counted only a few times. The V and J genes are TRBV30 and TRBJ1-1; D uncertain. The length of the CDR3 is 12 residues. Germline assignment: CDR1 GTSNPN and CDR2 SVGIG (reference sequence). Trimming pared 3 bases from V and 4 bases from J, leaving 9 bases between. The CDR3 bases are TGTGCCTGGAGCCTTCGGACCACTGAAGCTTTCTTT. Translated: CAWSLRTTEAFF.

This chain links TRBV5-4 with TRBJ2-2; D may be TRBD2 (5 bases). Trimming took off 4 bases at V and 0 bases at J, with 10 bases between the two ends. Germline V CDR1 and CDR2: SGHNT, YYREEE (reference sequence). The CDR3 consists of 15 residues. The CDR3 reads CASSPSGTNTGELFF. CDR3 in DNA: TGTGCCAGCAGCCCAAGCGGAACGAACACCGGGGAGCTGTTTTTT.

V and J are TRBV11-2 and TRBJ2-2, with no clear D. The germline gives CDR1 SGHAT, CDR2 FQNNGV. V lost 1 base and J lost 3, with 18 bases in between. This CDR3 has 18 amino acids. The CDR3 DNA reads TGTGCCAGCAGCTTAGTGAAAGGTAGACTGTTGGACACCGGGGAGCTGTTTTTT. Residues: CASSLVKGRLLDTGELFF. Full variable domain (outside the CDR3, taken from reference TRBV11-2 and TRBJ2-2): EAGVAQSPRYKIIEKRQSVAFWCNPISGHATLYWYQQILGQGPKLLIQFQNNGVVDDSQLPKDRFSAERLKGVDSTLKIQPAKLEDSAVYLCASSLVKGRLLDTGELFFGEGSRLTVL.

The V call is TRBV6-4, the J call TRBJ2-7; no clear D gene. CDR3 length equals 12 residues. Trimming took 7 bases from V and 6 from J, leaving 13 bases between them. Germline lookup yields CDR1 MRHNA and CDR2 SNTAGT. CDR3 sequence: CASKYKPGEQYV. The CDR3 DNA reads TGTGCCAGCAAGTACAAACCGGGCGAGCAGTACGTC.

The chain joins TRBV30 to TRBJ1-5; D is possibly TRBD1 (6 bases). The CDR3 runs to 12 residues. Trimming took 0 bases from V and 6 from J, leaving 6 bases between them. Per germline, CDR1 GTSNPN and CDR2 SVGIG (reference sequence). The CDR3 nucleotides are TGTGCCTGGAGTGTACAGGGTCAGCCCCAGCATTTT. Residues: CAWSVQGQPQHF.

The chain joins TRBV4-1 to TRBJ1-5, with a weak D call TRBD1 (5 bases). CDR1 is MGHRA and CDR2 is YSYEKL in the germline V gene. There are 18 residues in the CDR3. Deletions cut 0 bases from V and 0 bases from J, with 15 bases between. CDR3 amino acids: CASSQDPGTLYSNQPQHF. The CDR3 DNA reads TGCGCCAGCAGCCAAGACCCCGGGACTCTCTATAGCAATCAGCCCCAGCATTTT.

The chain is built from TRBV6-6 and TRBJ2-7, with D unresolved. The CDR3 is 12 amino acids. Germline CDR1 MNHNY, CDR2 SVGAGI (reference sequence). Trimming took off 0 bases at V and 7 bases at J, with 7 bases between the two ends. The CDR3: CASSYSPTEQYF. CDR3 bases: TGTGCCAGCAGTTACTCACCCACAGAGCAGTACTTC.

The CDR3 DNA reads TGTGCCAGCAGCTTAGGCTCAGGGAGGGGCCAGCCCCAGCATTTT. Translating gives CASSLGSGRGQPQHF. This chain links TRBV7-2 with TRBJ1-5, with D possibly TRBD1 on 5 matching bases. This CDR3 is built from 15 residues. V lost 1 base to trimming and J lost 7 bases, with 14 bases between them. The germline CDR1 and CDR2 sequences are SGHTA and FQGNSA.

This chain uses TRBV18 with TRBJ1-5; D may be TRBD1 (5 bases). CDR1 and CDR2 from the germline V gene are KGHSH and LQKENI. Trimming removed 0 bases at V and 4 bases at J, with 10 bases between. The CDR3 extends over 15 amino acids. In nucleotides, the CDR3 is TGTGCCAGCTCACCACCTGGGGGGTTAAATCAGCCCCAGCATTTT. The encoded protein is CASSPPGGLNQPQHF.

V gene TRBV5-8 combines with J gene TRBJ1-4; D unresolved. Trimming took 7 bases from V and 3 from J, leaving 10 bases between them. Germline V gene data show CDR1 as SGHTS and CDR2 as YDEGEE. This CDR3 is built from 13 residues. The CDR3 reads CASRGGPNEKLFF. The CDR3, as DNA: TGTGCCAGCCGCGGAGGGCCTAATGAAAAACTGTTTTTT.

The CDR3 DNA is TGTGCCAGCACCCTTCTCGGCGGGTCCCATGGCTACACCTTC. The encoded protein is CASTLLGGSHGYTF. V usage is TRBV6-5 and J usage is TRBJ1-2; D call uncertain. Germline V gene sequence: CDR1 MNHEY, CDR2 SVGAGI. This CDR3 has 14 amino acids. Trimming removed 7 bases from V and 6 bases from J, with 18 bases in between.

The chain has TRBV10-1 and TRBJ2-1; D not resolved. Germline values: CDR1 WNHNN, CDR2 SYGVQD (reference sequence). CDR3 length: 12 residues. The germline V and J ends were trimmed by 0 bases and 6 bases, with 3 bases remaining between them. CDR3 sequence reads: CASSESPNEQFF. The CDR3 DNA sequence: TGCGCCAGCAGTGAGTCGCCCAATGAGCAGTTCTTC.

This chain joins TRBV7-3 and TRBJ2-5; 10 bases agree with TRBD2. Trimming removed 5 bases from V and 4 bases from J; junction bases left unmatched: 10. Germline CDR1 SGHTA, CDR2 FQGTGA. The CDR3 spans 16 residues. CDR3: CASSPPWLAGVETQYF. DNA for the CDR3: TGTGCCAGCAGCCCGCCCTGGCTAGCGGGGGTAGAGACCCAGTACTTC.

V is TRBV7-9 and J is TRBJ2-1, with 7 bases identical to TRBD2. The V gene's germline CDR1 is SEHNR and CDR2 FQNEAQ (reference sequence). The CDR3 is 16 amino acids. The junction had 7 bases not matched to a gene; V was cut back by 5 bases and J by 0 bases. DNA for the CDR3: TGTGCCAGCAGCCCTCTGGGGGGGGGCTCCTACAATGAGCAGTTCTTC. Translating gives CASSPLGGGSYNEQFF.

The CDR3 sequence is CASSQDLKSTNEKLFF. The CDR3 coding sequence is TGCGCCAGCAGCCAAGATCTGAAATCAACTAATGAAAAACTGTTTTTT. This chain joins TRBV4-3 and TRBJ1-4; no clear D gene. Germline CDR1 and CDR2: LGHNA and YSLEER. The CDR3 spans 16 residues. V was pared by 0 bases and J by 0 bases, with 8 bases between.

The rearrangement links TRBV25-1 to TRBJ1-2, with TRBD1 as a possible D gene (5 bases). This CDR3 is 15 amino acids long. V was cut by 3 bases and J by 6 bases, with 17 bases left in between. The germline V gene encodes CDR1 MGHDK and CDR2 SYGVNS. This CDR3 is CASSDRPGARDGYTF. The CDR3 nucleotides are TGTGCCAGCAGTGACCGCCCCGGGGCCAGGGATGGCTACACCTTC.

This clone was seen more than once but under ten times. The rearrangement uses TRBV9 and TRBJ1-6; D not resolved. Germline loops: CDR1 SGDLS, CDR2 YYNGEE. The CDR3 is 14 residues long. V was cut by 0 bases and J by 13 bases, with 14 bases left in between. CDR3 nucleotides: TGTGCCAGCAGCGTAGCTTCGGGTACGGCTCCCCTCCACTTT. Amino acids: CASSVASGTAPLHF.

The sample holds one count of this clone. The chain couples TRBV19 to TRBJ2-7; 8 bases match TRBD2. Looked up from germline, CDR1 is LNHDA and CDR2 is SQIVND (reference sequence). V dropped 3 bases and J dropped 6; count of bases not matched to a gene: 4. The CDR3 extends over 13 amino acids. The CDR3 coding sequence is TGTGCCAGTAGTATTTCGAGCGGGAGCGAGCAGTACGTC. This gives the protein CASSISSGSEQYV.

The chain combines TRBV19 with TRBJ1-5, with D unresolved. Trimming removed 5 bases from V and 8 bases from J, with 19 bases in between. Germline CDR1 reads LNHDA; CDR2 reads SQIVND (reference sequence). The CDR3 is 15 residues long. The CDR3 loop is CASSLPALERKPQHF. Here the CDR3 DNA reads TGTGCCAGTAGTCTCCCCGCACTGGAGAGGAAGCCCCAGCATTTT.

This clone was seen a few times. The rearrangement uses TRBV7-3 and TRBJ2-2; D is ambiguous. V lost 6 bases and J 7 bases, leaving 9 bases between the germline ends. Germline V gene sequence: CDR1 SGHTA, CDR2 FQGTGA. The CDR3 spans 12 residues. CDR3 sequence reads: CASSPPVGELFF. For the CDR3, the DNA is TGTGCCAGCAGTCCGCCGGTCGGGGAGCTGTTTTTT.

The V gene is TRBV9, the J gene TRBJ2-1; 7 positions match TRBD2. This CDR3 spans 14 amino acids. The V segment lost 3 bases and the J segment 3 bases; nucleotides outside the gene matches: 3. Germline values: CDR1 SGDLS, CDR2 YYNGEE. DNA of the CDR3: TGTGCCAGCAGCGCCCGGGACTACTACAATGAGCAGTTCTTC. Translating gives CASSARDYYNEQFF.

There are a few counts of this clone. This chain connects TRBV19 to TRBJ2-7, with D hard to call. Looked up from germline, CDR1 is LNHDA and CDR2 is SQIVND (reference sequence). The CDR3 extends over 13 amino acids. V gave up 4 bases and J gave up 3 bases, with 10 bases separating them. CDR3 protein: CASSTPTGYEQYV. As DNA, the CDR3 is TGTGCCAGTAGTACCCCGACCGGCTACGAGCAGTACGTC.

The rearrangement links TRBV7-2 to TRBJ2-7, with a possible D match to TRBD1 (5 bases). Trimming removed 5 bases from V and 3 bases from J, with 17 bases in between. Germline V gene lookup returns CDR1 SGHTA and CDR2 FQGNSA. The CDR3 spans 15 residues. Here the CDR3 DNA reads TGTGCCAGCAGCCCCCCCGCCAGGGCCAACTACGAGCAGTACTTC. It yields the protein CASSPPARANYEQYF.

J is TRBJ1-2 and V is TRBV24-1; D call uncertain. Germline lookup yields CDR1 KGHDR and CDR2 SFDVKD. The CDR3 runs 12 residues. V lost 5 bases to trimming and J lost 12 bases, with 15 bases between them. CDR3 sequence (DNA): TGTGCCACCAGTGGTAGTGACGGTGTAGACACCTTC. It codes for CATSGSDGVDTF.

This sequence joins TRBV10-3 and TRBJ1-1; tentative D call: TRBD1 (6 bases). This CDR3 is 13 amino acids long. V was cut by 8 bases and J by 3 bases, with 13 bases left in between. The V gene's germline CDR1 is ENHRY and CDR2 SYGVKD. CDR3 sequence reads: CAISQGEDTEAFF. The CDR3 coding sequence is TGTGCCATCTCACAGGGCGAGGACACTGAAGCTTTCTTT.